This passage covers 18 T cell receptor beta chains from one sample sequenced in a study of neoadjuvant anti-PD-1 for oral cavity cancer. The method was immunoSEQ multiplex PCR; TCRdb's version includes in-frame clones alone and lacks a portion of them. The sample lists about 13,000 clones, 71% occurring once. The sequencing here drew on PBMCs, taken before nivolumab (anti-PD-1) treatment. The source of these receptors is a person between 35 and 79 years old with oral cavity squamous cell carcinoma.

This clone came up once. The chain joins TRBV5-1 to TRBJ2-1; TRBD2 agrees at 8 bases. The CDR3 contains 19 residues. V shed 0 bases and J 2 bases; nucleotides not matched to a gene: 13. Germline assignment: CDR1 SGHRS and CDR2 YFSETQ. The chain's CDR3 is CASSLGATAGGPPYNEQFF. In nucleotides, the CDR3 is TGCGCCAGCAGCTTGGGAGCCACGGCGGGAGGACCCCCCTACAATGAGCAGTTCTTC.

This clone was detected a few times. CDR3 protein: CASSLTWGVHNEQFF. DNA of the CDR3: TGTGCCAGCAGCTTGACCTGGGGAGTCCACAATGAGCAGTTCTTC. The genes are TRBV5-4 and TRBJ2-1; D is perhaps TRBD2 (5 bases). The germline V gene encodes CDR1 SGHNT and CDR2 YYREEE (reference sequence). The CDR3 extends over 15 amino acids. Between the trimmed V and J ends, which lost 1 base and 5 bases, there was a span of 13 bases.

This clone was seen only once. The chain uses TRBV4-1 and TRBJ2-3; unclear D gene. There are 16 residues in the CDR3. Germline lookup yields CDR1 MGHRA and CDR2 YSYEKL. Trimming stripped 1 base from V and 4 bases from J, with 15 bases between. The CDR3 region is CASSQVGREVPDTQYF. In DNA, the CDR3 is TGCGCCAGCAGCCAAGTTGGTCGAGAAGTGCCAGATACGCAGTATTTT.

The chain joins TRBV5-6 to TRBJ1-3, with no clear D. V was clipped by 4 bases and J by 0 bases, with 11 bases between them. The germline CDR1 and CDR2 sequences are SGHDT and YYEEEE. This CDR3 comprises 15 residues. CDR3 residues: CASSLTRDSGNTIYF. The CDR3 nucleotides read TGTGCCAGCAGCCTCACCCGAGACTCTGGAAACACCATATATTTT.

There are a few counts of this clone. The J gene is TRBJ1-1, the V gene TRBV4-1; possibly TRBD1 for D (6 bases). V was trimmed by 2 bases and J by 4 bases, leaving 17 bases between them. This CDR3 is 16 amino acids long. Germline assignment: CDR1 MGHRA and CDR2 YSYEKL. CDR3 bases: TGCGCCAGCAGCCAAACAGGGTCCCTTTCGATCACTGAAGCTTTCTTT. Translation: CASSQTGSLSITEAFF.

This clone has just a few counts. The chain links TRBV19 to TRBJ2-7; D is perhaps TRBD2 (6 bases). With 3 bases removed from V and 6 bases from J, the gap between germline ends came to 15 bases. The length of the CDR3 is 14 residues. CDR1 is LNHDA and CDR2 is SQIVND in the germline V gene (reference sequence). The CDR3 reads CASSIAGLGGEQYF. DNA of the CDR3: TGTGCCAGTAGTATTGCGGGACTGGGCGGCGAGCAGTACTTC.

The V gene is TRBV6-1, the J gene TRBJ2-3, with D tentatively TRBD2 (7 bases). The CDR3 consists of 15 residues. The germline V gene has CDR1 MNHNS and CDR2 SASEGT. The V and J ends lost 8 bases and 0 bases respectively, with 15 bases between them. The CDR3 nucleotides are TGTGCCAGCTGGAGGGGGGGGGCTAGCACAGATACGCAGTATTTT. This translates into CASWRGGASTDTQYF.

This clone showed up just a few times. V usage is TRBV18 and J usage is TRBJ1-4, with no clear D. V lost 3 bases and J 1 base, leaving 6 bases between the germline ends. The CDR3 contains 14 residues. CDR1 and CDR2 from the germline V gene are KGHSH and LQKENI. CDR3 DNA sequence: TGTGCCAGCTCACCCCCCTTAACTAATGAAAAACTGTTTTTT. This codes for CASSPPLTNEKLFF.

The chain combines TRBV11-3 with TRBJ2-3; TRBD1 matches 10 bases. The germline V gene encodes CDR1 SGHNT and CDR2 YENEEA. With 2 bases clipped from V and 0 bases from J, the junction kept 8 bases outside the gene matches. The CDR3 is 18 residues long. CDR3 in DNA: TGTGCCAGCAGCTTACGGGACAGGGGAAATACTAGCACAGATACGCAGTATTTT. This codes for CASSLRDRGNTSTDTQYF.

The chain is built from TRBV10-2 and TRBJ2-3; D is perhaps TRBD2 (5 bases). Germline V gene sequence: CDR1 WSHSY, CDR2 SAAADI. This CDR3 is 15 amino acids long. The V and J ends lost 7 bases and 0 bases respectively, with 14 bases between them. The CDR3 is CASKEGPTSTDTQYF. CDR3 in DNA: TGCGCCAGCAAAGAGGGCCCGACTAGCACAGATACGCAGTATTTT.

The rearrangement joins TRBV6-1 to TRBJ2-3, with unresolved D. V was clipped by 10 bases and J by 0 bases, with 11 bases between them. This CDR3 has 13 amino acids. Per the germline V gene, CDR1 is MNHNS and CDR2 is SASEGT. As DNA, the CDR3 is TGTGCCAATTCGAGACGGAGCACAGATACGCAGTATTTT. Encoded protein: CANSRRSTDTQYF.

The V gene is TRBV2, the J gene TRBJ2-1, with TRBD2 as a possible D gene (6 bases). Germline lookup yields CDR1 SNHLY and CDR2 FYNNEI. Between the trimmed V and J ends, which lost 8 bases and 4 bases, there was a span of 12 bases. The CDR3 consists of 13 residues. The CDR3 DNA sequence: TGTGCCAGCGACAGTAGCGGTTACAATGAGCAGTTCTTC. Protein product: CASDSSGYNEQFF. Combining the CDR3 with reference TRBV2 and TRBJ2-1 gives the whole variable domain EPEVTQTPSHQVTQMGQEVILRCVPISNHLYFYWYRQILGQKVEFLVSFYNNEISEKSEIFDDQFSVERPDGSNFTLKIRSTKLEDSAMYFCASDSSGYNEQFFGPGTRLTVL.

The table lists this clone with a few counts. The V gene is TRBV4-1, the J gene TRBJ1-2, with unresolved D. Per germline, CDR1 MGHRA and CDR2 YSYEKL. The CDR3 length is 12 residues. Trimming took 3 bases from V and 2 from J, leaving 4 bases between them. The CDR3 coding sequence is TGCGCCAGCAGCCAGGAGAACTATGGCTACACCTTC. Amino acid sequence: CASSQENYGYTF.

This clone has just a few counts. The chain has TRBV7-8 and TRBJ1-5; 9 bases agree with TRBD1. This CDR3 contains 15 residues. Germline assignment: CDR1 SGHVS and CDR2 FQNEAQ. V gave up 5 bases and J gave up 7 bases; unmatched junction bases: 9. Written as DNA, the CDR3 is TGTGCCAGCAGCCCTAGACAGGGGGTCGGCCAGCCCCAGCATTTT. Amino acid sequence: CASSPRQGVGQPQHF. Looking up the rest from reference TRBV7-8 and TRBJ1-5 gives the full variable domain: GAGVSQSPRYKVAKRGQDVALRCDPISGHVSLFWYQQALGQGPEFLTYFQNEAQLDKSGLPSDRFFAERPEGSVSTLKIQRTQQEDSAVYLCASSPRQGVGQPQHFGDGTRLSIL.

The count of this clone is one. The V call is TRBV19, the J call TRBJ2-1; D not resolved. The CDR3 spans 13 residues. Deletions cut 5 bases from V and 0 bases from J, with 5 bases between. The germline V gene encodes CDR1 LNHDA and CDR2 SQIVND (reference sequence). The CDR3 is CASSASSYNEQFF. The DNA for the CDR3 is TGTGCCAGTAGTGCGAGCTCCTACAATGAGCAGTTCTTC.

This clone was counted only a few times. The rearrangement links TRBV30 to TRBJ1-1, with D unclear. The germline V gene has CDR1 GTSNPN and CDR2 SVGIG (reference sequence). V dropped 3 bases and J dropped 3 bases, with 11 bases sitting between them. The CDR3 is 13 residues long. Written as DNA, the CDR3 is TGTGCCTGGAGCCTCGGCCCCGACACTGAAGCTTTCTTT. Its protein is CAWSLGPDTEAFF.

This clone was seen only once. This rearrangement joins TRBV6-1 to TRBJ1-1, with 8 bases fitting TRBD1. V lost 4 bases to trimming and J lost 4 bases; unmatched junction nucleotides: 17. The CDR3 contains 18 residues. Germline CDR1 is MNHNS and CDR2 is SASEGT. CDR3 nucleotides: TGTGCCAGCAGTGGGATTCGGACAGGGAGGCTTAAGGGCACTGAAGCTTTCTTT. It specifies CASSGIRTGRLKGTEAFF.

The V gene is TRBV7-9, the J gene TRBJ2-1; tentative D call: TRBD2 (6 bases). There are 14 residues in the CDR3. The V end was cut by 1 base, the J end by 6 bases, with 10 bases between. Germline V lookup: CDR1 SEHNR, CDR2 FQNEAQ (reference sequence). The chain's CDR3 is CASSLVGGSNEQFF. As DNA, the CDR3 is TGTGCCAGCAGCTTAGTGGGGGGAAGCAATGAGCAGTTCTTC.